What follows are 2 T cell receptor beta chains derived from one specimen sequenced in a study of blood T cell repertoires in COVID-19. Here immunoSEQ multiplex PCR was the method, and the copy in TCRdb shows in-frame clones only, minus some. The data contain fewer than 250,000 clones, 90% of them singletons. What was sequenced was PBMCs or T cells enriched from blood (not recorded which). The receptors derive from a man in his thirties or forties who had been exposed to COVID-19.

CDR3 loop: CASSSIHGQGEETQYF. CDR3 nucleotide sequence: TGCGCCAGCAGCTCCATCCACGGACAGGGAGAAGAGACCCAGTACTTC. The chain couples TRBV5-1 to TRBJ2-5; the match to TRBD1 covers 8 bases. Unmatched junction bases numbered 10, after V lost 3 bases and J lost 3 bases. There are 16 residues in the CDR3. Germline CDR1 reads SGHRS; CDR2 reads YFSETQ.

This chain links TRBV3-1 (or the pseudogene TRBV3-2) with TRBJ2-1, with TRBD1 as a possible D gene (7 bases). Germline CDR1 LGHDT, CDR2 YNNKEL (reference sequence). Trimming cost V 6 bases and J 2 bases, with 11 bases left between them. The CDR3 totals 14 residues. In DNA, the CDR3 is TGTGCCAGCAGTCTCAGGGGGGCCTACAATGAGCAGTTCTTC. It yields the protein CASSLRGAYNEQFF.